This T cell receptor (beta chain) was documented in a study of T-cell memory formation after mild COVID-19. Study as a whole: TCR clusters were mostly donor specific. Study conclusions and caveats: From day 15 to 85, contracting clones were balanced between CD4 and CD8, whereas later expanders leaned toward CD4+. CM and EM subsets held most contracting CD4+ clones; EMRA held CD8+ ones.

This clonotype came up a few times. What it binds is unknown. Researchers used 5'RACE with constant-segment primers to make TCR alpha and TCR beta cDNA libraries that carry sample barcodes and UMIs. TCRdb re-analysed the 5' RACE reads in MiXCR, keeping a single row per CDR3 protein. The table has roughly 150,000 distinct CDR3 sequences, approximately 25% seen once. Per the germline V gene, CDR1 is SSHAT and CDR2 is FNYEAQ (reference sequence). Deletions cut 5 bases from V and 6 bases from J, with 7 bases between. The CDR3 runs to 12 residues. The chain recombines TRBV7-7 with TRBJ2-2, with TRBD1 as a possible D gene (6 bases). The source material was PBMCs or a T cell subset sorted from them (not recorded which). The origin of this receptor is an adult woman who had mild COVID-19 (a few samples of this study predate the infection). Cell type and time point are not known. The CDR3 region is CASSPGAGELFF. CDR3 nucleotides: TGTGCCAGCAGCCCAGGGGCCGGGGAGCTGTTTTTT.